This is a list of T cell receptor beta chains from one sample in a study of blood T cell repertoires in COVID-19. Profiled with immunoSEQ multiplex PCR; TCRdb holds only in-frame clones, not every one. The table shows tens of thousands of clones, with 85% to 90% occurring only once. Sequenced sample: peripheral blood. All receptors derive from a human donor in a cohort sampled during active COVID-19. Each CDR3 is given with its conserved first and last residue. Each record gives: V gene, J gene, clone size, D gene, CDR3 length, CDR3 DNA, CDR3 protein. A D gene is named only where the DNA matches it firmly. Only part of the rows carry a size: once, few, many, or a class if the clone is expanded.

TRBV4-2	TRBJ1-1	-	-	15	TGTGCCAGCAGCCAAGAATTTTTGGGGGGCACTGAAGCTTTCTTT	CASSQEFLGGTEAFF
TRBV19	TRBJ1-1	-	TRBD1	15	TGTGCCAGTACTTCCCCGGCCGGGACAGTTTACGAAGCTTTCTTT	CASTSPAGTVYEAFF
TRBV21-1	TRBJ2-1	-	-	14	TGTGCCAGCAGGGGGGGGACCTTCGTTGATGAGCAGTTCTTC	CASRGGTFVDEQFF
TRBV3-1/TRBV3-2	TRBJ2-7	-	TRBD1	18	TGTGCCAGCAGCCAAGAAATAGGCACACAGGGGGCGAGGTACGAGCAGTACTTC	CASSQEIGTQGARYEQYF
TRBV6-8	TRBJ2-7	once	-	14	TGTGCCAGCACATGGAGACAGGTGCACTACGAGCAGTACTTC	CASTWRQVHYEQYF
TRBV6-6	TRBJ2-7	-	TRBD1	14	TGTGCCAGCAGCACCGGGACAGCCTTTTACGAGCAGTACTTC	CASSTGTAFYEQYF
TRBV11-3	TRBJ2-3	-	TRBD2	16	TGTGCCAGCAGCACCCGACTAGCGGGAGGTGTGGATACGCAGTATTTT	CASSTRLAGGVDTQYF
TRBV19	TRBJ2-4	-	TRBD2	14	TGTGCCAGCCTTGAGGCGGGAGGCAAAAACATTCAGTACTTC	CASLEAGGKNIQYF
TRBV2	TRBJ1-4	-	TRBD1	15	TGTGCCAGCAGAAGACAGGGCTCCGTTAATGAAAAACTGTTTTTT	CASRRQGSVNEKLFF
TRBV6-5	TRBJ1-6	-	-	13	TGTGCCAGCAGTCAGGGGACGAATTCACCCCTCCACTTT	CASSQGTNSPLHF
TRBV5-6	TRBJ2-3	once	TRBD1	15	TGTGCCAGCAGCTACCGGACAGGGGGCACAGATACGCAGTATTTT	CASSYRTGGTDTQYF
TRBV28	TRBJ2-3	-	TRBD2	14	TGTGCCAGCAGGACCACTAGCGGGAGAGATACGCAGTATTTT	CASRTTSGRDTQYF
TRBV2	TRBJ1-4	-	-	14	TGTGCCAGCACTCACAGGGATGAGAATGAAAAACTGTTTTTT	CASTHRDENEKLFF
TRBV5-1	TRBJ1-2	few	-	13	TGCGCCAGCAGCTCTGTCGGAGGAGAAGGCTACACCTTC	CASSSVGGEGYTF
TRBV28	TRBJ1-1	-	-	12	TGTGCCAGCAGTTTGAGGCACACTGAAGCTTTCTTT	CASSLRHTEAFF
TRBV19	TRBJ1-1	-	-	17	TGTGCCAGTAGTATAGATCCCCGGACAGTGGTGAACACTGAAGCTTTCTTT	CASSIDPRTVVNTEAFF
TRBV5-5	TRBJ2-7	once	TRBD2	19	TGTGCCAGCAGCTTGGTAAGCGGCCTAGCGGGAGGACGCAGCTACGAGCAGTACTTC	CASSLVSGLAGGRSYEQYF
TRBV1	TRBJ2-1	once	-	14	TGCACCAGTCAGCCAGCGGGACATTTCCATGAGCAGTTCTTC	CTSQPAGHFHEQFF
TRBV9	TRBJ2-1	-	TRBD2	15	TGTGCCAGCAGCGAATCCGGGACTAGGAAGAATGAGCAGTTCTTC	CASSESGTRKNEQFF
TRBV2	TRBJ1-5	few	-	15	TGTGCCAGCAGTGATGACAGGACTCTTAATCAGCCCCAGCATTTT	CASSDDRTLNQPQHF
TRBV5-5	TRBJ2-5	-	TRBD1	14	TGTGCCAGCAGCTTGCTAGGGGGCGAAGAGACCCAGTACTTC	CASSLLGGEETQYF
TRBV2	TRBJ2-3	-	TRBD1	14	TGTGCCAGCAGACGACAGGGCACTACAGATACGCAGTATTTT	CASRRQGTTDTQYF
TRBV5-1	TRBJ2-5	-	-	15	TGCGCCAGCAGCTTAGGGGTGGAGATTGGAGAGACCCAGTACTTC	CASSLGVEIGETQYF
TRBV2	TRBJ2-4	few	TRBD1	15	TGTGCCAGCAGTGGACAGGGTCTAGCCAAAAACATTCAGTACTTC	CASSGQGLAKNIQYF
TRBV5-1	TRBJ2-7	-	TRBD2	15	TGCGCCAGCAGCTTGGGACTAGCGGGAATCTACGAGCAGTACTTC	CASSLGLAGIYEQYF
TRBV27	TRBJ1-1	-	-	14	TGTGCCAGCAGTTTCAGTCGGGTATCGGGTGAAGCTTTCTTT	CASSFSRVSGEAFF
TRBV7-9	TRBJ2-7	-	-	13	TGTGCCAGCAGCTTCAGGGCTCTGGACGAGCAGTACTTC	CASSFRALDEQYF
TRBV3-1/TRBV3-2	TRBJ2-2	-	-	13	TGTGCCAGCAGCGCATCGAGCACCGGGGAGCTGTTTTTT	CASSASSTGELFF
TRBV7-6	TRBJ1-1	-	-	13	TGTGCCAGCAGCTTAGCTGGTGTCGGTGAAGCTTTCTTT	CASSLAGVGEAFF
TRBV4-2	TRBJ2-3	-	-	15	TGTGCCAGCAGCCAAGATGGGCAGACGTCAGATACGCAGTATTTT	CASSQDGQTSDTQYF
TRBV5-1	TRBJ1-2	few	TRBD1	15	TGCGCCAGCAGCTTGGGAGAGGAGGGGGCCTATGGCTACACCTTC	CASSLGEEGAYGYTF
TRBV29-1	TRBJ1-1	-	-	11	TGCAGCGGGAGGGATCTGGCTGAAGCTTTCTTT	CSGRDLAEAFF
TRBV3-1/TRBV3-2	TRBJ1-2	-	-	12	TGTGCCAGCAGCCCGCAGGGTCGAGGCTACACCTTC	CASSPQGRGYTF
TRBV4-1	TRBJ2-7	-	TRBD2	19	TGCGCCAGCAGCCCCCCAGGGGCACTAGCGGGAGCCCCTTCCTACGAGCAGTACTTC	CASSPPGALAGAPSYEQYF
TRBV27	TRBJ2-7	-	-	15	TGTGCCAGCAGTTGGGGGCTAGGAGGAGCCTACGAGCAGTACTTC	CASSWGLGGAYEQYF
TRBV11-2	TRBJ2-1	-	TRBD1	15	TGTGCCAGCAGCCCGGTCGGGACAGGGAAAAATGAGCAGTTCTTC	CASSPVGTGKNEQFF
TRBV9	TRBJ2-5	-	TRBD2	14	TGTGCCAGCAGCGTAGGGGGGGGTCGAGAGACCCAGTACTTC	CASSVGGGRETQYF
TRBV11-2	TRBJ2-7	-	-	15	TGTGCCAGCAGCCCAATTGGGAGATCCTCCTACGAGCAGTACTTC	CASSPIGRSSYEQYF
TRBV5-5	TRBJ1-5	-	-	14	TGTGCCAGCAGCCCCCTGGAGGGCAATCAGCCCCAGCATTTT	CASSPLEGNQPQHF
TRBV12-3/TRBV12-4	TRBJ1-5	once	-	11	TGTGCCAGCAGTATCGACTGGTCCCAGCATTTT	CASSIDWSQHF
TRBV4-2	TRBJ2-5	-	TRBD2	17	TGTGCCAGCAGCCAAGACCTCGGACTAGCGGGGGGGGAGACCCAGTACTTC	CASSQDLGLAGGETQYF
TRBV7-8	TRBJ1-2	-	-	12	TGTGCCAGCAGCTTAGGAGGGAATGGCTACACCTTC	CASSLGGNGYTF
TRBV28	TRBJ2-2	-	-	13	TGTGCCAGCGGCGGAGGAAGGACCGGGGAGCTGTTTTTT	CASGGGRTGELFF
TRBV6-5	TRBJ1-1	-	TRBD1	12	TGTGCCAGCAGTAACTGGGACAGTGAAGCTTTCTTT	CASSNWDSEAFF
TRBV30	TRBJ2-6	-	-	15	TGTGCCTGGAACAGTCAGGACACTGGGGCCAACGTCCTGACTTTC	CAWNSQDTGANVLTF
TRBV7-9	TRBJ2-1	-	-	17	TGTGCCAGCAGCTTCCCCGTAGGAGGGGTGGCCTACAATGAGCAGTTCTTC	CASSFPVGGVAYNEQFF
TRBV4-1	TRBJ2-2	-	-	15	TGCGCCAGCAGCCATCCCGGACTGAACACCGGGGAGCTGTTTTTT	CASSHPGLNTGELFF
TRBV28	TRBJ1-2	few	-	14	TGTGCCAGCAGTTTACCCCGGGGACTACATGGCTACACCTTC	CASSLPRGLHGYTF